This T cell receptor beta chain emerged from a study of type 1 regulatory T cells. This clonotype has only a few counts. Each CDR3 protein gets one entry after TCRdb re-called the reads with MiXCR. This sample carries approximately 100,000 distinct CDR3 sequences, 25% to 40% of them seen once, and the ten largest clones take 2.2%. Sequenced: CD4+ T cells, either the whole sample or a sorted fraction (not recorded which). This receptor was identified in a human donor in good health.

This CDR3 is CAWSLWTDGNTIYF. For the CDR3, the DNA is TGTGCCTGGAGTTTGTGGACGGACGGAAACACCATATATTTT. This chain connects TRBV30 to TRBJ1-3; D is unclear. V lost 2 bases and J 4 bases, leaving 12 bases between the germline ends. The germline V gene has CDR1 GTSNPN and CDR2 SVGIG (reference sequence). There are 14 residues in the CDR3.